This T cell receptor (beta chain) was captured by sequencing in a study of Ad26.COV2.S vaccination and SARS-CoV-2 variants. Study-wide points: It was reported that spike-specific CD8+ and CD4+ T cell responses were substantially broad after vaccination. Total T cell responses, in the TCR breadth and depth analyses, may have been underestimated.

Losses at the gene ends were 7 bases for V and 5 bases for J; bases not matched to a gene: 5. Germline CDR1 reads SNHLY; CDR2 reads FYNNEI. The CDR3 loop spans 14 amino acids. Details on this clone: Its antigen is as yet unknown.

TCRdb keeps only in-frame clones here, not all; method: immunoSEQ multiplex PCR. The table lists fewer than 150,000 clones, 80% to 90% of them singletons. Sequencing was performed on peripheral blood, taken after recovery from COVID-19. The sequence was collected from a human donor who had recovered from COVID-19. The chain links TRBV2 to TRBJ2-5; the match to TRBD2 covers 12 bases. The CDR3 DNA reads as TGTGCCAGCATTAAGGGACTAGCGGGTGAGACCCAGTACTTC. This encodes CASIKGLAGETQYF.